This paragraph covers one TCR beta chain sequence. Its cognate antigen has yet to be identified. Per-nucleotide qualities are absent, and no much larger clonotype sits a single base away. CDR1 SGHAT and CDR2 FQNNGV were looked up in the germline V gene. The CDR3 spans 16 residues, from the cysteine through the phenylalanine. The retained sequence is limited to the CDR3, 48 bases, with the frame set at the first base. Between the V and J ends, shortened by 0 bases and 3 bases respectively, the junction contains 12 bases. To sequence the TCRbeta CDR3 region, genomic DNA was isolated from the sorted cells. TCRbeta CDR3 regions were sequenced using the immunoSEQ Assay. Entries here come from immuneACCESS through TCRdb and include only in-frame sequences with V and J called. Some clones fail to appear in such tables; in the studies checked, an unresolved V gene covers under half of the shortfall, and the cause of the remainder is unknown. The sample table contains about 55,000 clones; only one count was recorded for about 82% of them. Roughly 3.9% of the sample rests with the top ten.

The trial excluded patients who had a history of autoimmune disease or who were on systemic immunosuppression. Peripheral blood for TCR sequencing was collected from all dose cohorts at baseline, on cycle 4 day 1, and on cycle 7 day 1. Samples came from an open-label, multicenter, first-in-human phase I dose-escalation trial of ivuxolimab. Adults with locally advanced or metastatic head and neck squamous cell, hepatocellular, melanoma or renal cell carcinoma were enrolled in the trial. Before TCR sequencing, CD4+ T cells and CD8+ T cells from peripheral blood were sorted into separate populations. The data stem from a study of OX40 agonist ivuxolimab in advanced cancers. In terms of the full investigation: Ivuxolimab was a fully human IgG2 agonistic monoclonal antibody targeting the costimulatory receptor OX40 (CD134). Intravenous ivuxolimab was administered to patients every 2 weeks at six dose levels: 0.01, 0.1, 0.3, 1.5, 3 and 10 mg/kg. Among the 50 to 55 dose-escalation patients, around 20 had hepatocellular carcinoma, roughly 15 melanoma, 9 renal cell carcinoma and 9 head and neck cancer. A male proportion of roughly 80% and a mean age of approximately 55 years, ranging from roughly 23 to 90, were recorded for the dose-escalation cohort. Prior anti-PD-1, anti-PD-L1 or anti-CTLA-4 therapy was permitted, and checkpoint inhibitors had been received by roughly two fifths of dose-escalation patients. Partial responses were achieved by three dose-escalation patients, of whom one had hepatocellular carcinoma and two had cutaneous melanoma. The point of sequencing TCRbeta in the periphery was to test whether ivuxolimab changed TCR sequence diversity and drove clonal T-cell expansion. The monotherapy dose-escalation portion (N ≈ 52 patients) of the phase I ivuxolimab trial is reported in the paper. Study-level results and caveats: At doses from 0.1 to 3.0 mg/kg, clonal expansion was seen in both CD4+ and CD8+ blood T cells between baseline and week 6. On average, CD8+ T cells showed more expanded clones than CD4+ T cells after ivuxolimab. The antigen specificity of the clonally expanded peripheral T cells was not determined. In the 0.1-3.0 mg/kg groups, partial responders had among the lowest normalized peripheral clonal expansion, particularly in CD8+ T cells. Low levels of normalized T-cell clonal expansion were also shown by some nonresponding patients.

Sample: CD4+ or CD8+ T cells sorted from blood, taken in a trial of the OX40 agonist ivuxolimab. The sequence is built from TRBV11-2 and TRBJ2-1, with the D gene too uncertain to name. The TCR originated in an adult with an advanced solid tumor such as melanoma, head and neck, liver or kidney cancer. The DNA reads as follows: TGTGCCAGCAGCTTAGATCGTACAGTGAACTACAATGAGCAGTTCTTC. This gives the protein CASSLDRTVNYNEQFF.